Shown below are 8 T cell receptor beta chains from a single sample sequenced in a study of vaccination and CD4 T cells after COVID-19. Their cognate antigens are unknown. Time point specified: late sampling 161 to 241 days after vaccination in a few convalescent patients. The treatment: roughly 10-day PBMC culture with coronavirus spike peptide pools or control peptides (ViraFEST assay). Sequence data for DNA of cultured CD4+ T cells were generated by the Oncomine TCR Beta short-read assay. MiXCR was run by TCRdb on the PCR reads, yielding one entry per CDR3 protein. The table includes around 27,000 distinct CDR3 sequences, 25% to 30% detected once. The input for sequencing was CD4+ T cells from blood, cultured in vitro, taken about 7 months after SARS-CoV-2 vaccination. Receptors originate from a human donor who had recovered from COVID-19.

The CDR3 DNA reads as TGTGCCAGCAGCTGGACAGGGGGGGGCCAAGAGACCCAGTACTTC. Translating gives CASSWTGGGQETQYF. The gene calls are TRBV5-6 and TRBJ2-5, with TRBD1 matching 10 bases. The CDR3 extends over 15 amino acids. The germline V gene encodes CDR1 SGHDT and CDR2 YYEEEE. Trimming cost V 3 bases and J 1 base; bases outside gene matches: 3. The variable domain in full, with the rest retrieved from reference TRBV5-6 and TRBJ2-5, is DAGVTQSPTHLIKTRGQQVTLRCSPKSGHDTVSWYQQALGQGPQFIFQYYEEEERQRGNFPDRFSGHQFPNYSSELNVNALLLGDSALYLCASSWTGGGQETQYFGPGTRLLVL.

In this sample, this clonotype turned up a few times. The rearrangement joins TRBV28 to TRBJ1-2, with TRBD1 matching 7 bases. Per germline, CDR1 MDHEN and CDR2 SYDVKM. The CDR3 loop spans 14 amino acids. Trimming cost V 6 bases and J 2 bases; bases outside gene matches: 6. CDR3 nucleotides: TGTGCCAGCAGCTCAACAGGGGAGAACTATGGCTACACCTTC. As protein: CASSSTGENYGYTF.

V and J are TRBV7-3 and TRBJ2-6; D gene uncertain. The V and J ends lost 5 bases and 2 bases respectively, with 10 bases between them. This CDR3 spans 15 amino acids. Germline V CDR1 and CDR2: SGHTA, FQGTGA. The CDR3 reads CASSPRPAGANVLTF. The CDR3 DNA sequence: TGTGCCAGCAGCCCCCGTCCAGCTGGGGCCAACGTCCTGACTTTC. The entire variable domain, with the rest obtained from reference TRBV7-3 and TRBJ2-6, is as follows: GAGVSQTPSNKVTEKGKYVELRCDPISGHTALYWYRQSLGQGPEFLIYFQGTGAADDSGLPNDRFFAVRPEGSVSTLKIQRTERGDSAVYLCASSPRPAGANVLTFGAGSRLTVL.

Only one count was recorded for this clonotype. The chain carries TRBV21-1 and TRBJ2-1; no DNA check was done on the table's D call, TRBD2. TRBV21-1 is termed a pseudogene. The CDR3 runs 15 residues. CDR3: CAKPRGTRVLNEQFF. In nucleotides, the CDR3 is TGTGCCAAACCACGGGGGACTAGAGTGTTGAACGAGCAGTTCTTC.

This clonotype has only a few counts. The chain links TRBV20-1 to TRBJ2-3; D may be TRBD2 (8 bases). CDR3 length: 17 residues. Germline V CDR1 and CDR2: DFQATT, SNEGSKA (reference sequence). With 6 bases removed from V and 2 bases from J, the gap between germline ends came to 24 bases. CDR3 sequence reads: CSANRQTGRGDTDTQYF. Here the CDR3 DNA reads TGCAGTGCCAACAGACAGACAGGGCGGGGGGACACAGATACGCAGTATTTT.

The chain carries TRBV6-2 or TRBV6-3 and TRBJ2-3; perhaps TRBD2 as D (5 bases). Looked up from germline, CDR1 is MNHEY and CDR2 is SVGEGT. V dropped 5 bases and J dropped 2 bases, with 14 bases sitting between them. This CDR3 spans 15 amino acids. For the CDR3, the DNA is TGTGCCAGCAGTGCGGGCTGGGAGCACACAGATACGCAGTATTTT. This gives the protein CASSAGWEHTDTQYF.

This clonotype has a handful of counts. The chain uses TRBV6-1 and TRBJ2-7; 9 nucleotides line up with TRBD1. V lost 11 bases to trimming and J lost 2 bases; unmatched junction nucleotides: 7. The V gene's germline CDR1 is MNHNS and CDR2 SASEGT. The CDR3 has 13 residues. The chain's CDR3 is CAGRGTGTYEQYF. Written as DNA, the CDR3 is TGTGCCGGGAGGGGGACAGGGACCTACGAGCAGTACTTC.

The chain recombines TRBV6-1 with TRBJ2-1, with 8 bases matching TRBD2. Looked up from germline, CDR1 is MNHNS and CDR2 is SASEGT. V lost 1 base and J lost 9; bases outside the gene matches: 20. The CDR3 has 19 residues. Here the CDR3 reads CASSEVWGGMAGRGGEQFF. The CDR3 DNA follows: TGTGCCAGCAGTGAAGTGTGGGGTGGCATGGCGGGACGGGGGGGTGAGCAGTTCTTC.